Each of the 18 T cell receptor beta chains below was sequenced from the same sample in a study of T cells in Graves' hyperthyroidism and ophthalmopathy. Authors of the study amplified TCR beta CDR3 regions from RNA transcripts. When the TCR CDR3 underwent first-round RT-PCR, the HTBI primer set was used. Each CDR3 protein gets one entry after TCRdb re-called the multiplex PCR reads with MiXCR. The sample has about 620,000 distinct CDR3 sequences; about 16% are singletons. Material: blood. These TCRs come from a woman aged 25 to 45 with Graves' hyperthyroidism.

In its sample, this clonotype was seen many times. The chain links TRBV4-2 to TRBJ2-3; TRBD2 agrees at 12 bases. The V gene end was trimmed by 4 bases and the J gene end by 4 bases; junction bases not matched to a gene: 6. The germline V gene has CDR1 LGHNA and CDR2 YNFKEQ. The CDR3 totals 16 residues. CDR3 sequence: CASSRTTSGSSDTQYF. DNA of the CDR3: TGTGCCAGCAGCCGCACGACTAGCGGGAGTTCAGATACGCAGTATTTT.

The gene calls are TRBV9 and TRBJ2-6, with TRBD2 matching 8 bases. Germline loops: CDR1 SGDLS, CDR2 YYNGEE. The J segment lost 0 bases and the V segment lost 1 base, leaving 9 bases of the junction unmatched. This CDR3 contains 19 residues. The CDR3 reads CASSVPSAGGGSGANVLTF. For the CDR3, the DNA is TGTGCCAGCAGCGTACCTTCGGCGGGAGGTGGCTCTGGGGCCAACGTCCTGACTTTC.

This clonotype came up many times. The CDR3 loop reads CASSFRDGEQFF. As DNA, the CDR3 is TGTGCCAGCAGCTTCAGGGACGGGGAGCAGTTCTTC. This sequence joins TRBV11-3 and TRBJ2-1; D tentatively fits TRBD1 or TRBD2 (5 bases each). Germline-derived CDR1 and CDR2 are SGHNT and YENEEA. V lost 3 bases to trimming and J lost 10 bases, with 10 bases between them. This CDR3 region has 12 residues.

This clonotype was counted at least ten times. The chain uses TRBV27 and TRBJ2-1; D is perhaps TRBD2 (5 bases). The germline V gene has CDR1 MNHEY and CDR2 SMNVEV (reference sequence). Trimming left V 5 bases short and J 13 bases short, with 18 bases between. This CDR3 comprises 13 residues. The CDR3 coding sequence is TGTGCCAGCAGTCTAAACCACGGACTTCCTCAGTTCTTC. It translates to CASSLNHGLPQFF.

This clonotype was seen a handful of times. This chain links TRBV3-1 with TRBJ2-1; no clear D gene. The V and J ends lost 5 bases and 5 bases respectively, with 10 bases between them. The CDR3 has 13 amino acids. Germline V gives CDR1 LGHDT, CDR2 YNNKEL (reference sequence). The CDR3 is CASSWARDNEQFF. CDR3 nucleotides: TGTGCCAGCAGCTGGGCTAGAGACAATGAGCAGTTCTTC.

This clonotype was recorded many times. The chain joins TRBV6-2 or TRBV6-3 to TRBJ2-2; a possible D gene is TRBD2 (5 bases). Germline assignment: CDR1 MNHEY and CDR2 SVGEGT. This CDR3 contains 14 residues. The V gene lost 7 bases and the J gene lost 0 bases, with 9 bases spanning the gap. In DNA, the CDR3 is TGTGCCAGCAAGGAGGATTCGAACACCGGGGAGCTGTTTTTT. Translating it yields CASKEDSNTGELFF.

The sample holds many counts of this clonotype. The V gene is TRBV27, the J gene TRBJ1-5; 10 bases fit TRBD1. Germline V gene data show CDR1 as MNHEY and CDR2 as SMNVEV (reference sequence). The CDR3 is made up of 15 amino acids. The junction had 3 bases not matched to a gene; V was cut back by 2 bases and J by 5 bases. The CDR3 region is CASSLRGQGHQPQHF. The DNA of the CDR3 is TGTGCCAGCAGTTTACGGGGACAGGGGCATCAGCCCCAGCATTTT.

In this sample, this clonotype turned up a few times. The chain is built from TRBV13 and TRBJ1-1; D is unclear. V shed 1 base and J shed 10 bases, with 10 bases lying between them. The length of the CDR3 is 12 residues. Germline loops: CDR1 PRHDT, CDR2 FYEKMQ (reference sequence). CDR3 region: CASSLEAITAFF. The CDR3 nucleotides read TGTGCCAGCAGCTTAGAGGCCATTACAGCTTTCTTT.

This clonotype has a count of ten or more. This chain links TRBV7-3 with TRBJ2-3, with 12 nucleotides matching TRBD1. The V gene end was trimmed by 5 bases and the J gene end by 4 bases; junction bases not matched to a gene: 7. CDR1 SGHTA and CDR2 FQGTGA come from the germline V gene. This CDR3 has 16 residues. CDR3 sequence: CASSPPGQGAADTQYF. The CDR3 nucleotides are TGTGCCAGCAGCCCTCCGGGACAGGGGGCGGCAGATACGCAGTATTTT. The whole variable domain, remainder taken from reference TRBV7-3 and TRBJ2-3, is GAGVSQTPSNKVTEKGKYVELRCDPISGHTALYWYRQSLGQGPEFLIYFQGTGAADDSGLPNDRFFAVRPEGSVSTLKIQRTERGDSAVYLCASSPPGQGAADTQYFGPGTRLTVL.

In its sample, this clonotype was seen many times. This sequence joins TRBV2 and TRBJ2-5; no clear D. The CDR3 covers 11 residues. V lost 6 bases, J lost 4 bases, and 6 bases lay in between. Looked up from germline, CDR1 is SNHLY and CDR2 is FYNNEI. CDR3 DNA sequence: TGTGCCAGCAGACGGACAGAGACCCAGTACTTC. It translates to CASRRTETQYF.

This clonotype showed up just a few times. This sequence joins TRBV20-1 and TRBJ2-1; 10 bases fit TRBD2. The CDR3 extends over 13 amino acids. CDR1 DFQATT and CDR2 SNEGSKA come from the germline V gene (reference sequence). The V segment lost 5 bases and the J segment 8 bases; nucleotides outside the gene matches: 6. The CDR3 loop is CSASSGSLDEQFF. The CDR3, as DNA: TGCAGTGCTTCTAGCGGGAGTCTGGATGAGCAGTTCTTC.

This clonotype was observed at least ten times. Relative to the germline gene, one junction end is altered; a read error may explain this. This chain connects TRBV12-3 or TRBV12-4 to TRBJ1-2; the match to TRBD1 covers 8 bases. This CDR3 region has 13 residues. CDR3 sequence reads: CASRLDRGYGYTF. CDR3 DNA: TGTGCCAGCAGGTTAGACAGGGGCTATGGCTACACCTTC.

This clonotype was seen just once. CDR3 DNA: TGCAGCGTTGATGGTCCCAATGAGCAGTTCTTC. Translated: CSVDGPNEQFF. The chain carries TRBV29-1 and TRBJ2-1; D is ambiguous. V shed 3 bases and J shed 6 bases, with 6 bases lying between them. This CDR3 comprises 11 residues. Germline-derived CDR1 and CDR2 are SQVTM and ANQGSEA.

This clonotype was counted only a few times. The rearrangement joins TRBV20-1 to TRBJ2-6; D is uncertain. Germline loops: CDR1 DFQATT, CDR2 SNEGSKA (reference sequence). V was trimmed by 6 bases and J by 0 bases, leaving 15 bases between them. There are 16 residues in the CDR3. CDR3 in amino acids: CSAVPGTDSGANVLTF. CDR3 sequence (DNA): TGCAGTGCCGTTCCAGGAACCGACTCTGGGGCCAACGTCCTGACTTTC.

This clonotype was seen more than once but under ten times. This chain joins TRBV10-2 and TRBJ2-5, with TRBD2 as a possible D gene (5 bases). V shed 6 bases and J shed 1 base, with 9 bases lying between them. The germline CDR1 and CDR2 sequences are WSHSY and SAAADI. The CDR3 is 13 amino acids. The CDR3 loop is CASRTAAQETQYF. Written as DNA, the CDR3 is TGCGCCAGCAGAACAGCGGCCCAAGAGACCCAGTACTTC.

This clonotype was picked up many times. The CDR3 loop is CASSKERDTQYF. The CDR3 DNA reads TGTGCCAGCAGTAAGGAAAGAGATACGCAGTATTTT. This chain connects TRBV2 to TRBJ2-3; D unresolved. CDR1 and CDR2 from the germline V gene are SNHLY and FYNNEI. The CDR3 extends over 12 amino acids. Trimming took 5 bases from V and 5 from J, leaving 8 bases between them.

The chain employs TRBV19 and TRBJ2-7; 10 bases are shared with TRBD2. Trimming removed 2 bases from V and 7 bases from J; junction bases left unmatched: 8. CDR1 is LNHDA and CDR2 is SQIVND in the germline V gene (reference sequence). There are 15 residues in the CDR3. CDR3 nucleotide sequence: TGTGCCAGTAGTATAAGGGCGGGGACTAGCGTTGAGCAGTACTTC. Its translation: CASSIRAGTSVEQYF.

The chain uses TRBV5-8 and TRBJ1-5; possibly TRBD1 for D (5 bases). Trimming stripped 1 base from V and 3 bases from J, with 8 bases between. This CDR3 is 14 amino acids long. Germline lookup yields CDR1 SGHTS and CDR2 YDEGEE. The CDR3 loop is CASSLYRFNQPQHF. In DNA, the CDR3 is TGTGCCAGCAGCTTGTACAGGTTCAATCAGCCCCAGCATTTT.